The present T cell receptor beta chain was sequenced within a study of metastatic and nonmetastatic thyroid tumors. Study-level information: Repertoire comparisons spanned blood and tumor or nodule tissue from malignant and benign thyroid patients. Findings and limits, study-wide: As reported, TCR beta diversity in blood and tumor was significantly higher in malignant thyroid tumors than in benign nodules.

This clone was observed at least ten times. Its matching antigen is unknown. TCRdb re-called the PCR reads through MiXCR. The sample holds approximately 15,000 clones, 13% seen once. Not a single patient had been given any form of treatment at any point before undergoing thyroid surgery. This sequence originates from a female donor with papillary thyroid cancer or a benign thyroid nodule (not recorded which). Some clones in this sample may be carry-over from other donors' samples. The sequencing input was blood.

The DNA of the CDR3 is TGTGCCAGCAGCTCGCCCACCGGGACTCCAACCGGGGAGCTGTTTTTT. Translated: CASSSPTGTPTGELFF. The chain combines TRBV5-4 with TRBJ2-2; TRBD2 might be the D (6 bases). CDR3 length: 16 amino acids. The germline CDR1 and CDR2 sequences are SGHNT and YYREEE (reference sequence). Trimming shortened V by 3 bases and J by 5 bases, and 17 bases separated the two germline ends.